This T cell receptor (beta chain) stems from a study of shared clonotypes between healthy human individuals. Study as a whole: CD4 naive and memory got three plates each, CD8 naive two, CD8 memory one.

The CDR3 extends over 13 amino acids. J was trimmed by 4 bases and V by 5 bases; bases with no gene match: 1. The germline V gene has CDR1 ENHRY and CDR2 SYGVKD. The authors divided CD4+ cells into CD45RA+ naive and CD45RA-negative memory subsets. Genomic DNA of each subset was evenly split across several immunoSEQ plates. The table came from immunoSEQ multiplex PCR; TCRdb's copy has only in-frame clones and leaves some out. Seen here are over a million clones, 95% to 99% observed once, and the top ten hold less than 0.55%. Points on this clone: Its antigen is still unknown.

Notes on the study in general: Sequencing of the sorted subsets was shown by rarefaction to be incomplete despite large depth.

The receptor was derived from a man aged 25 to 45 in good health. The chain couples TRBV10-3 to TRBJ1-1; the match to TRBD1 covers 10 bases. Sequenced material: naive CD4+ T cells sorted from blood. As to subset: CD45RA+ positively selected. The CDR3 DNA sequence: TGTGCCATCAGTCGGACAGGGGGCACTGAAGCTTTCTTT. Its translation: CAISRTGGTEAFF.